This T cell receptor beta chain was recorded in a study of CD8+CD57+ T cells in acquired aplastic anemia. At the level of the study: Yields of DNA that came from sorted CD4+ and CD8+ cells averaged roughly 3.2 ug.

Template material for TCR beta VDJ and CDR3 profiling consisted of genomic DNA. TCRdb ran MiXCR on the reads and lists one entry per CDR3 protein. The sample contains around 180,000 distinct CDR3 sequences, 55% to 75% of which appear only once. Remarks on this clonotype: The antigen is undetermined.

Broader study findings: Patients and controls shared some 30 CD8+ CDR3 sequences, highly expressed in patients.

The sample comprised sorted CD4+, CD8+, or CD8+CD57+ T cells (not recorded which) from PBMCs. This clonotype originated in a human donor in good health.

The chain's CDR3 is CASSRGTSGDTDTQYF. The CDR3 DNA reads TGTGCCAGCAGCCGAGGGACTAGCGGGGACACAGATACGCAGTATTTT. The chain combines TRBV7-9 with TRBJ2-3; 13 positions match TRBD2. Germline V gene sequence: CDR1 SEHNR, CDR2 FQNEAQ (reference sequence). The V segment lost 5 bases and the J segment 2 bases; nucleotides outside the gene matches: 4. The length of the CDR3 is 16 residues.